Following are 9 T cell receptor beta chains from one sample sequenced in a study of Ad26.COV2.S vaccination and SARS-CoV-2 variants. Treatment: around 19 received Ad26.COV2.S at low or high dose, single or two shots; 5 received placebo; per-sample allocation not given. Day 63 after the first injection of vaccine or placebo was the sampling time. Assay used: immunoSEQ multiplex PCR; TCRdb lists only in-frame clones, some missing. Here the sample spans a few hundred thousand clones, roughly 90% being singletons. The sample was peripheral blood, taken in a trial of Ad26.COV2.S vaccine versus placebo. The receptors originated from a person between 18 and 59 years old who received the Ad26.COV2.S COVID-19 vaccine or a placebo.

The chain joins TRBV4-1 to TRBJ1-1, with 8 bases fitting TRBD1. Germline V CDR1 and CDR2: MGHRA, YSYEKL. Germline trimming cut 1 base from V and 7 bases from J; bases unmatched to any gene: 2. CDR3 length: 13 residues. CDR3 sequence reads: CASSQGQGIEAFF. Written as DNA, the CDR3 is TGCGCCAGCAGCCAAGGACAGGGGATTGAAGCTTTCTTT.

The chain carries TRBV4-3 and TRBJ1-1, with TRBD1 identical over 7 bases. This CDR3 comprises 14 residues. Germline V gene sequence: CDR1 LGHNA, CDR2 YSLEER. The ends lost 2 bases at V and 1 base at J; junction bases unmatched: 1. The CDR3 sequence is CASSQQGGNTEAFF. CDR3 in DNA: TGCGCCAGCAGCCAACAGGGGGGGAACACTGAAGCTTTCTTT.

This chain joins TRBV11-2 and TRBJ2-1; 7 bases agree with TRBD1. Trimming at V came to 6 bases and at J to 8 bases, leaving 16 bases not matched to a gene. This CDR3 comprises 16 residues. Germline CDR1 SGHAT, CDR2 FQNNGV. As DNA, the CDR3 is TGTGCCAGCAGACCTACGACAGGGCGAGTCGGCGATGAGCAGTTCTTC. It is translated as CASRPTTGRVGDEQFF.

The chain combines TRBV29-1 with TRBJ1-1; TRBD1 might be the D (5 bases). Germline V gene lookup returns CDR1 SQVTM and CDR2 ANQGSEA. The ends were cut back, 4 bases at V and 3 bases at J, with 15 bases in the middle. The length of the CDR3 is 14 residues. The CDR3 region is CSVGWGRRDTEAFF. DNA for the CDR3: TGCAGCGTTGGATGGGGCCGGAGAGACACTGAAGCTTTCTTT. Based on the CDR3 plus reference TRBV29-1 and TRBJ1-1, the full variable domain is SAVISQKPSRDICQRGTSLTIQCQVDSQVTMMFWYRQQPGQSLTLIATANQGSEATYESGFVIDKFPISRPNLTFSTLTVSNMSPEDSSIYLCSVGWGRRDTEAFFGQGTRLTVV.

This clone has just one count. The V call is TRBV7-8, the J call TRBJ1-3; 7 bases are a match to TRBD1. The CDR3 is 18 residues long. CDR1 is SGHVS and CDR2 is FQNEAQ in the germline V gene. The V gene end was trimmed by 3 bases and the J gene end by 0 bases; junction bases not matched to a gene: 11. Here the CDR3 DNA reads TGTGCCAGCAGCTTCCACAGGGGCGACCCCCTCTCTGGAAACACCATATATTTT. This gives the protein CASSFHRGDPLSGNTIYF.

J is TRBJ2-5 and V is TRBV7-7; D is perhaps TRBD1 (6 bases). From germline, CDR1 is SSHAT and CDR2 FNYEAQ (reference sequence). CDR3 size: 14 residues. The ends were cut back, 4 bases at V and 2 bases at J, with 11 bases in the middle. As DNA, the CDR3 is TGTGCCAGCAGCTACTTAGGGGGTCAAGAGACCCAGTACTTC. It codes for CASSYLGGQETQYF.

The rearrangement joins TRBV15 to TRBJ2-1; D is perhaps TRBD2 (5 bases). This CDR3 comprises 14 residues. Between the trimmed V and J ends, which lost 1 base and 10 bases, there was a span of 14 bases. CDR1 and CDR2 (germline): LNHNV, YYDKDF (reference sequence). Here the CDR3 DNA reads TGTGCCACCAGCAGAGTGGACTTGGACGGGGAGCAGTTCTTC. Its protein product is CATSRVDLDGEQFF.

The V gene is TRBV9, the J gene TRBJ2-2, with TRBD2 matching over 9 bases. After removal of 0 bases from V and 0 bases from J, the junction contained 6 bases not matched to a gene. This CDR3 region has 18 residues. Germline CDR1 and CDR2: SGDLS and YYNGEE. The CDR3 region has the DNA TGTGCCAGCAGCGTAGGCCTAGCGGGACTCTCGAACACCGGGGAGCTGTTTTTT. Translation gives CASSVGLAGLSNTGELFF.

The chain couples TRBV6-5 to TRBJ1-1; D uncertain. The CDR3 contains 14 residues. Germline V gene lookup returns CDR1 MNHEY and CDR2 SVGAGI. The V gene lost 0 bases and the J gene lost 5 bases, with 10 bases spanning the gap. In nucleotides, the CDR3 is TGTGCCAGCAGTTACTCGTTTGATTGGACTGAAGCTTTCTTT. This encodes CASSYSFDWTEAFF.